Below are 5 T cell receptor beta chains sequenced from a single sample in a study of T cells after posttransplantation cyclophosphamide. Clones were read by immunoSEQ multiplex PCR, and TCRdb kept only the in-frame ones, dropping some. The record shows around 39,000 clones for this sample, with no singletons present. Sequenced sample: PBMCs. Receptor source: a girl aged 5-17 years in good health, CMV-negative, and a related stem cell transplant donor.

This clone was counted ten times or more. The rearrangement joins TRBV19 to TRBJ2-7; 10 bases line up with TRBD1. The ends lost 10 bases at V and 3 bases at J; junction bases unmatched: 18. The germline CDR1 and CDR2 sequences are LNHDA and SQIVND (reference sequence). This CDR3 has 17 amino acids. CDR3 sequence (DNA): TGTGCCACCAAAAGAGGGACAGGGGTTCTTTGTGGCTACGAGCAGTACTTC. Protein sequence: CATKRGTGVLCGYEQYF.

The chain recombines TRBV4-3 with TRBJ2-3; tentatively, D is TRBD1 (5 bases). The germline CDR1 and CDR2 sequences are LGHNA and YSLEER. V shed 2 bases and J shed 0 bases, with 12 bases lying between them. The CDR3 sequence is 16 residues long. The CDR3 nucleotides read TGCGCCAGCAGCCAACAGGGTTTGACTAGCACAGATACGCAGTATTTT. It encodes CASSQQGLTSTDTQYF.

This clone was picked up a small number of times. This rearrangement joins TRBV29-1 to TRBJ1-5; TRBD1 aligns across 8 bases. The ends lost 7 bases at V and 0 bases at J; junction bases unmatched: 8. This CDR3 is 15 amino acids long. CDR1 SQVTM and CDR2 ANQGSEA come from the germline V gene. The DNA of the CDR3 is TGCAGCGCGATACAGGGGGTCGGTAGCAATCAGCCCCAGCATTTT. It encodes CSAIQGVGSNQPQHF. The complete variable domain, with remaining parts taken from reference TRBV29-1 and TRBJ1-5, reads SAVISQKPSRDICQRGTSLTIQCQVDSQVTMMFWYRQQPGQSLTLIATANQGSEATYESGFVIDKFPISRPNLTFSTLTVSNMSPEDSSIYLCSAIQGVGSNQPQHFGDGTRLSIL.

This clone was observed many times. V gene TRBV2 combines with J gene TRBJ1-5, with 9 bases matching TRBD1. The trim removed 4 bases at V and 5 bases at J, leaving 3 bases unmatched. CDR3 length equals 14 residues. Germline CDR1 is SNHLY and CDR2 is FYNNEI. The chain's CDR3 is CASSGTGAHQPQHF. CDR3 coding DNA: TGTGCCAGCAGTGGGACAGGGGCTCATCAGCCCCAGCATTTT. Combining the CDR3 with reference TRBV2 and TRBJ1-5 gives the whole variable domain EPEVTQTPSHQVTQMGQEVILRCVPISNHLYFYWYRQILGQKVEFLVSFYNNEISEKSEIFDDQFSVERPDGSNFTLKIRSTKLEDSAMYFCASSGTGAHQPQHFGDGTRLSIL.

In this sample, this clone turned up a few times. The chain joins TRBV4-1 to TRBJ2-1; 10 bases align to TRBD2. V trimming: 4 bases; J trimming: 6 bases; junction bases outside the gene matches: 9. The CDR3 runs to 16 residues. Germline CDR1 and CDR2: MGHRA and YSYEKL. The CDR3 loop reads CASSPGTSVQVNEQFF. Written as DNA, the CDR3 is TGCGCCAGCAGCCCCGGGACTAGCGTACAGGTCAATGAGCAGTTCTTC.